The present T cell receptor beta chain was sequenced within a study of response to subunit inactivated influenza vaccine (dated by TCRdb to about 2018). Study-level background: The study used deep quantitative T cell receptor repertoire profiling to track responses to a trivalent subunit inactivated influenza vaccine.

Notes on this clonotype: Its antigen is currently not known. No quality values exist for individual bases; no much larger clone is one base distant.

Inclusive of the bounding cysteine and phenylalanine, the CDR3 is 13 residues long. CDR3 DNA is the only sequence kept; it has 39 bases, read in frame from the first base. Between the V and J ends, shortened by 0 bases and 9 bases respectively, the junction contains 6 bases. Looking up the germline V gene yields CDR1 SGHAT and CDR2 FQNNGV. Libraries were made using RT-PCR. The run used an Illumina HiSeq 2500. The raw public reads went through TCRdb reprocessing: fastp at Q25, MiXCR clone calling, in-frame beta chains kept. Every entry covers one CDR3 protein and lists the most common genes and DNA from its rows. This sample has roughly 500,000 distinct CDR3 sequences in its table, and over 25% of those were observed once. The biggest ten clones account for 1.9% of the sample. Overall study results and their limits: The authors suggested that each seasonal influenza vaccination may recruit only a limited number of new T cells.

The chain is made from TRBV11-2 and TRBJ1-6, with the D gene not clear enough to name. This sequence was found in a man between 45 and 60 years old who received an inactivated influenza vaccine. Donor details come from another sample of the same person, matched by shared clones. This sample comprised CD4+ T cells sorted from PBMCs, obtained about 5 days after vaccination. The CDR3 protein sequence reads: CASSLERLSPLHF. The DNA sequence reads TGTGCCAGCAGCTTAGAACGGCTTTCACCCCTCCACTTT.